These 8 T cell receptor beta chains were all obtained from the same sample, sequenced in a study of T cells in localized non-small cell lung cancer. This table comes from immunoSEQ multiplex PCR, and its TCRdb copy is limited to in-frame clones, with some not included. This sample has roughly 35,000 clones; 80% to 95% occur once, and the top ten carry around 2.1%. Material: peripheral blood, obtained before any cancer treatment. The receptor set was obtained from a female donor at least 60 years old with stage I lung adenocarcinoma.

The J gene is TRBJ1-1, the V gene TRBV6-1; weak D call: TRBD1 (5 bases). The germline gives CDR1 MNHNS, CDR2 SASEGT. Trimming took 4 bases from V and 1 from J, leaving 13 bases between them. This CDR3 spans 15 amino acids. This CDR3 is CASSAAGRWNTEAFF. The DNA for the CDR3 is TGTGCCAGCAGTGCGGCAGGGAGATGGAACACTGAAGCTTTCTTT.

The chain combines TRBV6-5 with TRBJ1-5; tentatively, D is TRBD1 (5 bases). Between the trimmed V and J ends, which lost 10 bases and 5 bases, there was a span of 18 bases. Germline CDR1 and CDR2: MNHEY and SVGAGI. CDR3 size: 14 residues. The CDR3 loop reads CATSEIGEHQPQHF. The CDR3 nucleotides read TGTGCCACCTCCGAGATAGGGGAGCATCAGCCCCAGCATTTT.

This clone was recorded once. The chain recombines TRBV18 with TRBJ2-3; tentatively, D is TRBD1 (5 bases). The CDR3 runs 15 residues. V dropped 3 bases and J dropped 2 bases, with 12 bases sitting between them. Germline V lookup: CDR1 KGHSH, CDR2 LQKENI. CDR3 protein: CASSPRASITDTQYF. CDR3 bases: TGTGCCAGCTCACCCAGGGCCAGTATCACAGATACGCAGTATTTT.

The V call is TRBV7-3, the J call TRBJ2-2; TRBD1 matches at 7 bases. Germline loops: CDR1 SGHTA, CDR2 FQGTGA. J was trimmed by 4 bases and V by 4 bases; bases with no gene match: 3. The CDR3 consists of 14 residues. The CDR3, as DNA: TGTGCCAGCAGCTCCGGGACAGTCACCGGGGAGCTGTTTTTT. Protein product: CASSSGTVTGELFF.

V usage is TRBV4-1 and J usage is TRBJ2-7, with D uncertain. There are 13 residues in the CDR3. Germline V gene data show CDR1 as MGHRA and CDR2 as YSYEKL. V dropped 3 bases and J dropped 3 bases, with 9 bases sitting between them. The CDR3 sequence: CASSQSPVYEQYF. CDR3 nucleotides: TGCGCCAGCAGCCAGTCCCCGGTCTACGAGCAGTACTTC.

The chain recombines TRBV6-5 with TRBJ1-6; 7 nucleotides agree with TRBD1. V was pared by 5 bases and J by 7 bases, with 5 bases of the junction left unmatched. CDR1 MNHEY and CDR2 SVGAGI come from the germline V gene. The CDR3 contains 14 residues. The CDR3 DNA reads TGTGCCAGCAGTCCCGGGACAGCAAATTCACCCCTCCACTTT. It codes for CASSPGTANSPLHF.

CDR3 nucleotide sequence: TGTGCCAGCAGCGTATATCCGGAGAACACTGAAGCTTTCTTT. Its translation: CASSVYPENTEAFF. The rearrangement joins TRBV9 to TRBJ1-1; D unclear. V was pared by 1 base and J by 1 base, with 8 bases between. The CDR3 has 14 residues. CDR1 is SGDLS and CDR2 is YYNGEE in the germline V gene.

The rearrangement uses TRBV10-3 and TRBJ2-5, with 12 bases fitting TRBD2. CDR3 length: 13 amino acids. J gave up 0 bases and V 10 bases, and 0 bases lay outside the gene matches. Germline V gene data show CDR1 as ENHRY and CDR2 as SYGVKD. CDR3 sequence reads: CATSGGDQETQYF. The DNA of the CDR3 is TGTGCCACTAGCGGGGGGGACCAAGAGACCCAGTACTTC.